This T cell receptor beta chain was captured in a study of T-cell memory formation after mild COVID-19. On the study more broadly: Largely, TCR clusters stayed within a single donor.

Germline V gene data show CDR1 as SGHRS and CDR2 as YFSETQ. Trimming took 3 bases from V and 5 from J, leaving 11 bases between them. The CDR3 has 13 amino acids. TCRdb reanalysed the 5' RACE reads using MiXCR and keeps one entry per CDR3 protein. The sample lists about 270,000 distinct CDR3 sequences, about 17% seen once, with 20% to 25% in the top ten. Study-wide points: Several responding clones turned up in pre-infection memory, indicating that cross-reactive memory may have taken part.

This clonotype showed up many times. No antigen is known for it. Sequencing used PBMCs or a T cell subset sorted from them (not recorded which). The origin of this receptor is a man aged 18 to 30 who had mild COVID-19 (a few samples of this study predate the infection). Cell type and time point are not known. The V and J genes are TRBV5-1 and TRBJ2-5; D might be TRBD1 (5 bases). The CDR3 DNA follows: TGCGCCAGCAGCTGGGGCCAGGCGGAGACCCAGTACTTC. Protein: CASSWGQAETQYF.